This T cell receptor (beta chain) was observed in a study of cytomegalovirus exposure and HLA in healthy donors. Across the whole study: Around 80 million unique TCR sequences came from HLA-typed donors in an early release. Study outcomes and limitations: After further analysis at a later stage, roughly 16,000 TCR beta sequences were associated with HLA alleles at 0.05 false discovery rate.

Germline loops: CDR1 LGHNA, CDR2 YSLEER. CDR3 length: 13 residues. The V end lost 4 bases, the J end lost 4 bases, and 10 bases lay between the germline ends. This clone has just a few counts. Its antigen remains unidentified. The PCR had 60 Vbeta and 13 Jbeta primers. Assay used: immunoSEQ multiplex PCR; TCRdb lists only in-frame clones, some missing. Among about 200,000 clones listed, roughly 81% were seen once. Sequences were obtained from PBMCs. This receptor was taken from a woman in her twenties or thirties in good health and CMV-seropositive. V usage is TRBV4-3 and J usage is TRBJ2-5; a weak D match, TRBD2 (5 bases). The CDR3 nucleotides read TGCGCCAGCAGCCTCAGAGGAGGAGAGACCCAGTACTTC. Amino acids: CASSLRGGETQYF.